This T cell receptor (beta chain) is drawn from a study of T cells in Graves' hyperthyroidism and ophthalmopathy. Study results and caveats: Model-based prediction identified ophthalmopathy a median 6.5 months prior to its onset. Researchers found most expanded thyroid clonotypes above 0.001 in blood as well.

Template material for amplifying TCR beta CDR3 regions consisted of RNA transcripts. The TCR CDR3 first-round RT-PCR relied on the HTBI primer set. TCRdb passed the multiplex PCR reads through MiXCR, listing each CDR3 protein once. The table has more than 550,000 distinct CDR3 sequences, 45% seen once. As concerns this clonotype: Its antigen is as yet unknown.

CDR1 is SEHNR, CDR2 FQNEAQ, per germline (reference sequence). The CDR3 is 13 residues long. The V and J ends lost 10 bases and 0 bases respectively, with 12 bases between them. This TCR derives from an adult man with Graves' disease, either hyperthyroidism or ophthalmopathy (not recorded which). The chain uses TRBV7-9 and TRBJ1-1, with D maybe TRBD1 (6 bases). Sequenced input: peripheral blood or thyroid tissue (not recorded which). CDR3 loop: CATTDRLNTEAFF. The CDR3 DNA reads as TGTGCCACCACCGACAGGTTGAACACTGAAGCTTTCTTT.